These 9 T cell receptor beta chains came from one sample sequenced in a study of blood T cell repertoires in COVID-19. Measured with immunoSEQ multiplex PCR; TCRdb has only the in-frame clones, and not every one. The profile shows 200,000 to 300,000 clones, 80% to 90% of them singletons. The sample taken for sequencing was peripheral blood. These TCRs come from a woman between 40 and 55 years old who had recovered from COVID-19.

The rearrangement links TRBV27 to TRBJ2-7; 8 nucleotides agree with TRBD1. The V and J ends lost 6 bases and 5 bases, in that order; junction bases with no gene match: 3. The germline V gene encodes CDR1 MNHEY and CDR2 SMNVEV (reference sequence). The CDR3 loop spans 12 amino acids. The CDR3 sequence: CASSIRGHEQYF. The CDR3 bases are TGTGCCAGCAGCATCAGGGGGCACGAGCAGTACTTC.

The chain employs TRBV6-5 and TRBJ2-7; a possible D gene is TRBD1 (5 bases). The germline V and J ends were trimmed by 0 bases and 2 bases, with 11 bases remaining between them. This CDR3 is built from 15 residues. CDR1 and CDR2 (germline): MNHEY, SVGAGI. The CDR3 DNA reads TGTGCCAGCAGTTACTCGAACGACAGAACCTACGAGCAGTACTTC. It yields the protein CASSYSNDRTYEQYF.

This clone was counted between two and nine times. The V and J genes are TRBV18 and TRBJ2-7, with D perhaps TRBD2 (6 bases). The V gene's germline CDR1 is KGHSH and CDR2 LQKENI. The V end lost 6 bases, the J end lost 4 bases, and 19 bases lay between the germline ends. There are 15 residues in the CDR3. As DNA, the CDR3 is TGTGCCAGCTCGCCTAGGGCGGGGATCGGATACGAGCAGTACTTC. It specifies CASSPRAGIGYEQYF.

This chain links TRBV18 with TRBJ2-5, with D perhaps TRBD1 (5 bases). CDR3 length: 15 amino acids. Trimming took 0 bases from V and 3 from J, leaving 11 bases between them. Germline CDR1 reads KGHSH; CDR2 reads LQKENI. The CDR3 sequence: CASSPPGRKEETQYF. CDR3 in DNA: TGTGCCAGCTCACCACCGGGGCGGAAGGAAGAGACCCAGTACTTC.

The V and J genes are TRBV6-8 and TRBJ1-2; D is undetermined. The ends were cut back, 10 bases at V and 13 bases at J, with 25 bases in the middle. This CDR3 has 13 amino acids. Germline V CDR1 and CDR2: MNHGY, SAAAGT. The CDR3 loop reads CATLPRVGTISTF. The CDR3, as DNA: TGTGCCACCCTCCCGAGGGTGGGCACGATCAGCACCTTC.

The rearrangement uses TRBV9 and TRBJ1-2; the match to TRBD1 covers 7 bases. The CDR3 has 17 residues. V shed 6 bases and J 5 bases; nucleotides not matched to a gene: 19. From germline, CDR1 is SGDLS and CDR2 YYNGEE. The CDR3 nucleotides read TGTGCCAGCACCATCGATCCGGGACAGCGGGCGTCTTATGGCTACACCTTC. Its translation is CASTIDPGQRASYGYTF.

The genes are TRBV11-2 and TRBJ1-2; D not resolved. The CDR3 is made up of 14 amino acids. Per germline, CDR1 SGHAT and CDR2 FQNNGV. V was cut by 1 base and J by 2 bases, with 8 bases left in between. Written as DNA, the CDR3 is TGTGCCAGCAGCTTAGTTTCAGGAAACTATGGCTACACCTTC. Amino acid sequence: CASSLVSGNYGYTF. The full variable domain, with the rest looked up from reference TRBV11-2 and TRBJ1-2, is EAGVAQSPRYKIIEKRQSVAFWCNPISGHATLYWYQQILGQGPKLLIQFQNNGVVDDSQLPKDRFSAERLKGVDSTLKIQPAKLEDSAVYLCASSLVSGNYGYTFGSGTRLTVV.

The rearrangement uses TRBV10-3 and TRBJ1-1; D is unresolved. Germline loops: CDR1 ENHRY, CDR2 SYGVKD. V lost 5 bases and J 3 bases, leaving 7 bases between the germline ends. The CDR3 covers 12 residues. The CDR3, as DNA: TGTGCCATCAGTCCGTCCCACACTGAAGCTTTCTTT. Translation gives CAISPSHTEAFF.

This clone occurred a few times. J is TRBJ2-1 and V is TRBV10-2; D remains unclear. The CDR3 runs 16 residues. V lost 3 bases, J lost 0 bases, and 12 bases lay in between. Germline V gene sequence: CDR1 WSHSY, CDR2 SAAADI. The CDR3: CASSDRASSSYNEQFF. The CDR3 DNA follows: TGCGCCAGCAGTGATCGTGCTAGTTCCTCCTACAATGAGCAGTTCTTC.